This record looks at one T cell receptor (beta chain) sequence and its context. The antigen is unknown. This sample includes further DNA sequences coding for the same CDR3. The CDR3 spans 14 residues. Germline CDR1 MDHEN, CDR2 SYDVKM. V lost 3 bases and J 2 bases, leaving 8 bases between the germline ends. PCR was performed using 60 Vbeta and 13 Jbeta primers. The repertoire was sequenced with immunoSEQ multiplex PCR; TCRdb's copy has only in-frame clones and lacks some. This sample has approximately 110,000 clones, with around 77% found just once. This sample stems from a study of cytomegalovirus exposure and HLA in healthy donors. Study results and limitations: Looking again later, the authors saw that most CMV-associated TCR beta chains seemed HLA-restricted. Specificity of three CMV-associated chains for CMV antigens was verified in vitro. Being productive about 87% or about 30% of the time was typical of most TCR beta V segments in an earlier analysis.

Source material: PBMCs. V and J are TRBV28 and TRBJ1-5; D unresolved. The TCR sequence derives from a woman aged 40 to 50 in good health and CMV-seropositive. CDR3 nucleotides: TGTGCCAGCAGTTTGCCCGGGGGCAATCAGCCCCAGCATTTT. Its protein is CASSLPGGNQPQHF.